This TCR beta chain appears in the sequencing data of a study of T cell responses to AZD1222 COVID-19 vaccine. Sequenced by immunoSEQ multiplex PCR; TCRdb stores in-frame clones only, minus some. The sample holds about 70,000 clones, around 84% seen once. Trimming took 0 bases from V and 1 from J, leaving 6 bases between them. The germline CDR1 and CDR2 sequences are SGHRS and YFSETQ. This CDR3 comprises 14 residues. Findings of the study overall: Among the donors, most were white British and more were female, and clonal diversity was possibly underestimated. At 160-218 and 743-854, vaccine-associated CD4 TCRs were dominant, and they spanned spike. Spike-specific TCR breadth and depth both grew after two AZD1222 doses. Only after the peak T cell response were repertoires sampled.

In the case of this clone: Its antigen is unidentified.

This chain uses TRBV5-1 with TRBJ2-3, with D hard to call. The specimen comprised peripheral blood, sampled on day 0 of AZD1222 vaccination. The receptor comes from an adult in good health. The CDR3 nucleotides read TGCGCCAGCAGCTTGGCTGACGGCACAGATACGCAGTATTTT. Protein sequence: CASSLADGTDTQYF. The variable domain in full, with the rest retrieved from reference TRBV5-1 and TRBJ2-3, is KAGVTQTPRYLIKTRGQQVTLSCSPISGHRSVSWYQQTPGQGLQFLFEYFSETQRNKGNFPGRFSGRQFSNSRSEMNVSTLELGDSALYLCASSLADGTDTQYFGPGTRLTVL.